The T cell receptor beta chain described here comes from a study of blood T cell repertoires in COVID-19. Looking at the study overall: T cells, B-cell-depleted T cells, or PBMCs provided the cDNA or gDNA that served as material.

The CDR3 contains 14 residues. Germline V gene lookup returns CDR1 MNHEY and CDR2 SVGEGT. V was pared by 4 bases and J by 0 bases, with 9 bases between. In the original processing: Estimated nucleated cell counts came from reference gene primer amplification. This table comes from immunoSEQ multiplex PCR, and its TCRdb copy is limited to in-frame clones, with some not included. The D gene and trimming were derived from the DNA, and the V and J assignments and clone size from that table. This sample has about 45,000 clones, with roughly three quarters found just once. Sample: peripheral blood. The receptor was derived from a man in his sixties or seventies with acute or convalescent COVID-19. This chain joins TRBV6-2 or TRBV6-3 and TRBJ1-1; D gene unclear. As DNA, the CDR3 is TGTGCCAGCAGTTCCTTAAACTTGAACACTGAAGCTTTCTTT. Its protein is CASSSLNLNTEAFF.